Below are 4 T cell receptor beta chains sequenced from a single sample in a study of T cells in Graves' hyperthyroidism and ophthalmopathy. Amplification yielded TCR beta CDR3 regions, with RNA transcripts as the source. A set of HTBI primers served as the primers for a first-round RT-PCR of the TCR CDR3. TCRdb redid the calling of the multiplex PCR reads with MiXCR, one entry per CDR3 protein. The table records hundreds of thousands of distinct CDR3 sequences, more than 14% of them present only once. Sequenced material: blood. All receptors derive from a woman aged 50 to 65 with Graves' ophthalmopathy.

This clonotype showed up just once. The CDR3 DNA follows: TGTGCCATCAGTGAAGGGCTGCGGCGCAATCAGCCCCAGCATTTT. It translates to CAISEGLRRNQPQHF. This chain uses TRBV10-3 with TRBJ1-5; D is uncertain. The CDR3 has 15 amino acids. Germline lookup yields CDR1 ENHRY and CDR2 SYGVKD. V was pared by 3 bases and J by 2 bases, with 11 bases between.

At least ten counts were recorded for this clonotype. The chain has TRBV5-1 and TRBJ2-7, with 13 bases identical to TRBD2. There are 17 residues in the CDR3. The germline V gene has CDR1 SGHRS and CDR2 YFSETQ. Trimming cost V 1 base and J 1 base; bases outside gene matches: 5. The CDR3 loop is CASSLMGLAGRSYEQYF. CDR3 sequence (DNA): TGCGCCAGCAGCTTGATGGGACTAGCGGGAAGATCCTACGAGCAGTACTTC.

In this sample, this clonotype turned up many times. The rearrangement uses TRBV28 and TRBJ1-2; D not resolved. The V gene lost 3 bases and the J gene lost 7 bases, with 12 bases spanning the gap. This CDR3 comprises 13 residues. The germline CDR1 and CDR2 sequences are MDHEN and SYDVKM. The CDR3 protein is CASSFRVSFGYTF. The DNA for the CDR3 is TGTGCCAGCAGTTTTCGTGTTTCTTTTGGCTACACCTTC.

This clonotype was counted many times. This chain connects TRBV20-1 to TRBJ2-7; 7 positions agree with TRBD2. Unmatched junction bases numbered 7, after V lost 2 bases and J lost 6 bases. Germline V gene sequence: CDR1 DFQATT, CDR2 SNEGSKA (reference sequence). The CDR3 runs 13 residues. CDR3: CSARIGTMGEQYF. The CDR3 DNA is TGCAGTGCTAGAATTGGGACTATGGGCGAGCAGTACTTC.